The table lists the clone carrying this TCR beta chain with many counts. This entry belongs to a study of human T cells and chemical hapten exposure. Across the whole study: Slight volume differences across pooled libraries mainly accounted for varying per-sample TCR yields.

The CDR3 contains 11 residues. Germline CDR1 reads KGHSH; CDR2 reads LQKENI. Trimming stripped 6 bases from V and 6 bases from J, with 7 bases between. The time point: patch test 1, 2 weeks after DPC sensitization. The sample's treatment: therapeutic diphenylcyclopropenone sensitization with weekly scalp DPC. Donors, patients with alopecia ranging from 18 to 70 years old and judged suitable for DPC, provided samples. TCRdb processed the RACE reads anew with MiXCR; each CDR3 protein has one entry. Of 85,000 to 100,000 distinct CDR3 sequences listed, 9.5% to 15% were seen once; the top ten hold less than 2.5%.

The TCR originated in a woman aged 40 to 49 with alopecia areata. Some clones in this sample may be carry-over from other donors' samples. The material sequenced was whole blood, taken in connection with sensitization to the hapten diphenylcyclopropenone (DPC). The V and J genes are TRBV18 and TRBJ2-3; D unresolved. The CDR3 region has the DNA TGTGCCAGCTCGGAAGTGGATACGCAGTATTTT. Its translation is CASSEVDTQYF.